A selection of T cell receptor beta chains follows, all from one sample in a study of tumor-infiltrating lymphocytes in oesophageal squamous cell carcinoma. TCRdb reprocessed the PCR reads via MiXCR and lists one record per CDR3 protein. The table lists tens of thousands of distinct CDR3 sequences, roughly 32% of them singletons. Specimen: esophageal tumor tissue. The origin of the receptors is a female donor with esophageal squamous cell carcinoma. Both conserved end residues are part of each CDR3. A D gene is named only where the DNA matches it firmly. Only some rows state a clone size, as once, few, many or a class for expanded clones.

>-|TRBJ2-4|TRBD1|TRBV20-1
TGCAGTGCGACTGACAGGGTAGCCAAAAACATTCAGTACTTC
CSATDRVAKNIQYF
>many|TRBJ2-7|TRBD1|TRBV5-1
TGCGCCAGCAGCTCGAAGGGGGACAGCACCTACGAGCAGTACTTC
CASSSKGDSTYEQYF
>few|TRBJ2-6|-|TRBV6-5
-
CASSYSILDGLWLHLRF
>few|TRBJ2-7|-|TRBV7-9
TGTGCCAGCAGCCCAGCCAACTACGAGCAGTACTTC
CASSPANYEQYF
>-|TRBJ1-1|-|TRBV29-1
TGCAGCGGGGGTGAACAGAACACTGAAGCTTTCTTT
CSGGEQNTEAFF
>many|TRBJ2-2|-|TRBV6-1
TGTGCCAGCAGTTCCGTCCGGGGCGGGGAGCTGTTTTTT
CASSSVRGGELFF
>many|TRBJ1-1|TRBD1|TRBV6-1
TGTGCCAGCAGTGACCGGGACAGGGCTGAAGCTTTCTTT
CASSDRDRAEAFF
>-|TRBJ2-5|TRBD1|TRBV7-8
TGTGCCAGCAGCCGCACAGGGGGTGGGCGAGAGAGCCAGTACTTC
CASSRTGGGRESQYF
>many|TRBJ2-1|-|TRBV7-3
TGTGCCAGCAGCTTAAGAAGCGACAATGAGCAGTTCTTC
CASSLRSDNEQFF
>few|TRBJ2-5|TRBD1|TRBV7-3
TGTGCCAGCAGCGGCGACAGGGGGGGAATAGAGACCCAGTACTTC
CASSGDRGGIETQYF
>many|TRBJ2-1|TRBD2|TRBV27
TGTGCCAGCAGTTCCGGACTAGCGGGAGGTCCCAGGTCATACAATGAGCAGTTCTTC
CASSSGLAGGPRSYNEQFF
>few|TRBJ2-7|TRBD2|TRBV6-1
TGTGCCAGCACCAGGACTAGCGGAAGCTCCTACGAGCAGTACTTC
CASTRTSGSSYEQYF
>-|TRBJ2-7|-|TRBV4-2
TGTGCCAGCAGCCAAGAGTTAGGGACACCCCACGAGCAGTACTTC
CASSQELGTPHEQYF
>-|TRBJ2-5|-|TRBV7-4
TGTGCCAGCAGCCGCGACAGTGAGAATTCACCCCTCCACTTC
CASSRDSENSPLHF
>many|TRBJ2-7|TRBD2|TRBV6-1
TGTGCCAGCTGGGGGACTAGCGCCAAGTCATCCTACGAGCAGTACTTC
CASWGTSAKSSYEQYF
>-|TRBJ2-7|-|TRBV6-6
TGTGCCAGCAGGCCCACAGGGCCCGCCTACCACGAGCAGTACTTC
CASRPTGPAYHEQYF